Sequencing of this TCR beta chain was carried out in a study of control samples from healthy donors and cancer patients. The CDR3 extends over 15 amino acids. Germline V CDR1 and CDR2: SGHTA, FQGNSA. V was clipped by 5 bases and J by 5 bases, with 19 bases between them. The assay was immunoSEQ multiplex PCR, and TCRdb's table has in-frame clones only and misses some. The sample records 170,000 or so clones, roughly 94% being singletons. V and J are TRBV7-2 and TRBJ2-7, with D unclear. This clonotype was obtained from a woman aged 40 to 49 in good health. The sample was blood. The CDR3 DNA reads as TGTGCCAGCAGCGCACAAGCAGGTCGGTTCCACGAGCAGTACTTC. It translates to CASSAQAGRFHEQYF.